What follows describes a single T cell receptor (beta chain). This clonotype has ten or more counts. Its binding antigen is unknown. No quality values exist for individual bases; no much larger clone is one base distant. cDNA synthesis used template-switch 5'RACE with a primer carrying a 10-nucleotide random unique molecular identifier tagging each TCR transcript. Over 160 million TCR-beta sequences, covering 15-18 subjects, were produced in each sequencing run. Total RNA was extracted with the RNeasy kit. The KAPA Real-time Library Amplification kit was used to amplify TCR-beta VDJ regions with primers for the TCR constant region and the 5'RACE anchor. A first PCR added sample indexes and Illumina adaptors, after which a second PCR increased the library yield. After Ampure bead purification, the TCR product of roughly 650 bp was size-selected on a 2% E-gel SizeSelection system. Before pooling, libraries had their quality checked on a Bioanalyzer, their concentration measured with Qubit, and their quantity determined with the Kapa Library Quantification kit. Libraries were sequenced paired-end 2 x 150 bp on an Illumina HiSeq 2500. To increase sequence diversity, roughly 24-30% phiX was spiked into each library pool. From the authors' description of their analysis: The quality-filtered reads were processed with the UMI-based MiGEC pipeline, whose error correction step removed more than 80% of the raw TCR sequences. IMGT germline references were used for alignment of VDJ genes, and clonotypes were defined by a unique CDR3 amino acid sequence together with V-J genes. Clonal expansion, Shannon diversity, and CDR3 relatedness (CalcPairwiseDistances, ClusterSamples) were evaluated with VDJtools, and phylogenetic trees were built with CLCbio workbench. Using coefficient-of-variation modelling across technical triplicates, the study counted a clone as expanded if it had at least 8 unique UMIs. The public reads were quality trimmed at Q25 with fastp and then assembled into clones with MiXCR by TCRdb, keeping productive beta chains. Each entry is one CDR3 protein sequence, shown with its most common DNA and genes. These V and J calls rely on TCRdb rather than the paper's analysis. The sample table records about 66,000 distinct CDR3 sequences; nearly 10% of these occur just once. 9.5% to 15% of the sample lies in the top ten.

The data derive from a study of neurological immune-mediated disorders (dated by TCRdb to between 2018 and 2021). Regarding the research as a whole: Using UMI-based sequencing, the study compared peripheral blood TCR-beta repertoires from patients with HTLV-I-associated myelopathy (HAM/TSP), patients with multiple sclerosis, and healthy controls. The 90 to 120 TCR-beta libraries covered PBMC samples along with longitudinal samples, technical triplicates, and paired sorted CD4+ and CD8+ T-cell subsets. Longitudinal HAM/TSP and healthy donors had 3 time-points each (about 3-40 month intervals). The cohort comprised 68 subjects: about 15 HAM/TSP patients, some 34 multiple sclerosis patients and about 20 healthy controls.

V lost 3 bases and J lost 5 bases; the stretch between them is 11 bases long. The CDR3 measures 13 amino acids from cysteine to phenylalanine. Of all the DNA, just the CDR3 is kept, 39 bases in frame from base 1. The germline V gene encodes CDR1 WNHNN and CDR2 SYGVQD (reference sequence). The time point label corresponds to: longitudinal time-point 2. Blood bank volunteers in Maryland, USA served as the healthy controls. Libraries from unsorted PBMCs were made from 2 million PBMCs kept in RNAlater at -80 degrees C until RNA extraction. PBMCs were separated from peripheral blood using Ficoll-Hypaque density gradient centrifugation and then cryopreserved in liquid nitrogen. Broader findings and caveats from the paper: TCR clonal expansion was highest in HAM/TSP patients and lowest in MS patients, with MS patients falling below even healthy controls. Expanded clones from different subjects shared no identical CDR3 amino acid sequences, which suggests that TCR-beta repertoires were private in all groups.

The clonotype comes from a man between 25 and 39 years old in good health. The sample taken for sequencing was PBMCs. The V gene is TRBV10-1 and the J gene is TRBJ2-7; the D gene is perhaps TRBD2, from 7 matching bases. The nucleotides are TGCGCCAGCAGTGACGCGGGGGCGCACGAGCAGTACTTC. The translation is CASSDAGAHEQYF.